This entry lists 26 T cell receptor beta chains sequenced from one sample in a study of blood T cell repertoires in COVID-19. Produced via immunoSEQ multiplex PCR; TCRdb's table is partial and in-frame only. The repertoire consists of roughly 130,000 clones, with about nine tenths occurring once and the leading ten covering roughly 4.8%. Material for sequencing was peripheral blood. These receptor sequences come from a man between 60 and 70 years old with COVID-19, enrolled during active disease.

The CDR3 DNA follows: TGTGCCAGCAGCCCATCTGACTACCACAATGAGCAGTTCTTC. Translated, it gives CASSPSDYHNEQFF. This sequence joins TRBV5-4 and TRBJ2-1, with a weak D call TRBD2 (5 bases). Germline V gene sequence: CDR1 SGHNT, CDR2 YYREEE (reference sequence). Trimming removed 4 bases from V and 5 bases from J, with 13 bases in between. The CDR3 is 14 residues long.

The rearrangement links TRBV7-2 to TRBJ2-4; D possibly corresponds to TRBD1 (5 bases). Trimming cost V 3 bases and J 9 bases, with 15 bases left between them. Germline V gene sequence: CDR1 SGHTA, CDR2 FQGNSA. The CDR3 totals 14 residues. Here the CDR3 reads CASSFGRTQGIQYF. In nucleotides, the CDR3 is TGTGCCAGCAGCTTCGGAAGGACCCAGGGCATTCAGTACTTC.

This clone has just one count. The chain combines TRBV11-2 with TRBJ2-7, with D perhaps matching TRBD1 (5 bases). V was cut by 0 bases and J by 5 bases, with 8 bases left in between. The CDR3 covers 13 residues. Germline values: CDR1 SGHAT, CDR2 FQNNGV. The CDR3 bases are TGTGCCAGCAGCTTAGATCAAGGGGACGAGCAGTACTTC. It codes for CASSLDQGDEQYF.

The rearrangement joins TRBV29-1 to TRBJ2-1; a weak D match, TRBD1 (5 bases). CDR1 and CDR2 from the germline V gene are SQVTM and ANQGSEA. The CDR3 runs 12 residues. Trimming shortened V by 8 bases and J by 8 bases, and 16 bases separated the two germline ends. The CDR3 DNA reads as TGCAGCATCGCTGGGCAGGGCTATGAGCAGTTCTTC. It translates to CSIAGQGYEQFF.

This chain uses TRBV5-1 with TRBJ1-2; D remains unclear. The germline V gene has CDR1 SGHRS and CDR2 YFSETQ. This CDR3 is 14 amino acids long. Trimming removed 0 bases at V and 3 bases at J, with 9 bases between. DNA of the CDR3: TGCGCCAGCAGCTTGGGAGAGGGAGACTATGGCTACACCTTC. This sequence encodes CASSLGEGDYGYTF.

This rearrangement joins TRBV18 to TRBJ2-7, with 9 bases fitting TRBD2. Losses at the gene ends were 2 bases for V and 1 base for J; bases not matched to a gene: 6. Germline V gene lookup returns CDR1 KGHSH and CDR2 LQKENI. The CDR3 runs 16 residues. This CDR3 is CASSPIAGDSSYEQYF. The DNA for the CDR3 is TGTGCCAGCTCACCAATAGCGGGAGATTCTTCCTACGAGCAGTACTTC.

This clone was recorded a few times. The genes are TRBV9 and TRBJ1-3, with 8 bases that match TRBD1. CDR3 length equals 15 residues. The germline V gene has CDR1 SGDLS and CDR2 YYNGEE. The V gene end was trimmed by 4 bases and the J gene end by 8 bases; junction bases not matched to a gene: 11. The CDR3, as DNA: TGTGCCAGCAGCCCCCGAAGAGGGACAGGAGACACCATATATTTT. Its translation: CASSPRRGTGDTIYF.

V is TRBV21-1 and J is TRBJ2-7; the D segment call TRBD1 is taken from the table without a DNA check. TRBV21-1 is an annotated pseudogene. The CDR3 contains 13 residues. This chain's CDR3 is CASSGRQAYEQYF. CDR3 nucleotide sequence: TGTGCCAGCAGCGGCCGACAGGCCTACGAGCAGTACTTC.

The chain recombines TRBV24-1 with TRBJ2-3, with 9 bases lining up with TRBD1. Losses at the gene ends were 3 bases for V and 1 base for J; bases not matched to a gene: 7. The CDR3 has 17 amino acids. The germline V gene encodes CDR1 KGHDR and CDR2 SFDVKD. Here the CDR3 reads CATSDTRGTGRTDTQYF. The CDR3 coding sequence is TGTGCCACCAGTGATACCCGGGGGACAGGGCGCACAGATACGCAGTATTTT.

Only a few counts were recorded for this clone. This chain connects TRBV9 to TRBJ2-2, with D possibly being TRBD1 (5 bases). Germline V gene sequence: CDR1 SGDLS, CDR2 YYNGEE. This CDR3 has 15 amino acids. The ends were cut back, 0 bases at V and 7 bases at J, with 13 bases in the middle. DNA for the CDR3: TGTGCCAGCAGCGTAGGTCAGGGCGGTTTCGGGGAGCTGTTTTTT. Amino acids: CASSVGQGGFGELFF.

The V call is TRBV19, the J call TRBJ2-6, with D possibly matching TRBD2 (5 bases). Deletions cut 10 bases from V and 0 bases from J, with 10 bases between. Germline loops: CDR1 LNHDA, CDR2 SQIVND (reference sequence). The CDR3 consists of 14 residues. CDR3 amino acids: CAIGGGSGANVLTF. The CDR3 nucleotides are TGTGCCATAGGAGGCGGCTCTGGGGCCAACGTCCTGACTTTC.

The chain recombines TRBV29-1 with TRBJ1-2; D gene unclear. This CDR3 contains 13 residues. Between the trimmed V and J ends, which lost 3 bases and 0 bases, there was a span of 8 bases. Germline assignment: CDR1 SQVTM and CDR2 ANQGSEA. The CDR3 sequence is CSVDEASNYGYTF. DNA for the CDR3: TGCAGCGTTGATGAGGCCTCTAACTATGGCTACACCTTC.

CDR3 in amino acids: CASSSNSNEKLFF. The CDR3 nucleotides are TGCGCCAGCAGCTCTAACTCTAATGAAAAACTGTTTTTT. The V and J genes are TRBV5-1 and TRBJ1-4, with D unclear. Germline V lookup: CDR1 SGHRS, CDR2 YFSETQ. The CDR3 totals 13 residues. Trimming pared 3 bases from V and 3 bases from J, leaving 6 bases between.

The rearrangement joins TRBV6-6 to TRBJ2-1, with TRBD2 identical over 8 bases. Germline V gene data show CDR1 as MNHNY and CDR2 as SVGAGI (reference sequence). J gave up 4 bases and V 5 bases, and 25 bases lay outside the gene matches. The CDR3 totals 21 residues. This CDR3 reads CASSPSGSFWAFAEIYNEQFF. The DNA for the CDR3 is TGTGCCAGCAGTCCCAGCGGGAGTTTTTGGGCTTTTGCGGAGATATACAATGAGCAGTTCTTC.

The chain has TRBV7-9 and TRBJ1-4; D remains ambiguous. The CDR3 spans 17 residues. Germline V lookup: CDR1 SEHNR, CDR2 FQNEAQ (reference sequence). The ends were cut back, 4 bases at V and 2 bases at J, with 17 bases in the middle. The CDR3 loop is CASSYPGIRETNEKLFF. As DNA, the CDR3 is TGTGCCAGCAGCTACCCCGGGATCCGGGAGACTAATGAAAAACTGTTTTTT.

This chain connects TRBV2 to TRBJ2-5; 8 bases match TRBD1. Germline lookup yields CDR1 SNHLY and CDR2 FYNNEI. J was trimmed by 6 bases and V by 6 bases; bases with no gene match: 27. This CDR3 is built from 20 residues. Written as DNA, the CDR3 is TGTGCCAGCAGGCCGTGGGGGACAGGAGGTCCGCTAGTGTTCTTAAAGACCCAGTACTTC. Its protein is CASRPWGTGGPLVFLKTQYF.

The chain recombines TRBV11-2 with TRBJ2-7, with 7 bases that match TRBD2. The germline V gene has CDR1 SGHAT and CDR2 FQNNGV. V lost 0 bases, J lost 0 bases, and 5 bases stayed unmatched. The CDR3 loop spans 16 amino acids. CDR3: CASSLEERDNSYEQYF. DNA for the CDR3: TGTGCCAGCAGCTTAGAGGAGCGGGATAACTCCTACGAGCAGTACTTC.

The rearrangement links TRBV11-3 to TRBJ2-7; tentative D call: TRBD2 (5 bases). V lost 8 bases, J lost 3 bases, and 11 bases lay in between. The length of the CDR3 is 12 residues. Germline lookup yields CDR1 SGHNT and CDR2 YENEEA. The CDR3 region is CASSERDYEQYF. The CDR3, as DNA: TGTGCCAGCTCCGAACGGGACTACGAGCAGTACTTC.

The chain combines TRBV9 with TRBJ2-3, with TRBD2 identical over 7 bases. In germline, CDR1 is SGDLS, CDR2 YYNGEE. With 0 bases clipped from V and 2 bases from J, the junction kept 9 bases outside the gene matches. The CDR3 is 17 residues long. The CDR3 region is CASSVGASGHLTDTQYF. The CDR3 DNA is TGTGCCAGCAGCGTAGGGGCTAGCGGCCACCTCACAGATACGCAGTATTTT. Drawing the rest from reference TRBV9 and TRBJ2-3, the complete variable domain is DSGVTQTPKHLITATGQRVTLRCSPRSGDLSVYWYQQSLDQGLQFLIQYYNGEERAKGNILERFSAQQFPDLHSELNLSSLELGDSALYFCASSVGASGHLTDTQYFGPGTRLTVL.

This clone is deemed large. The chain joins TRBV29-1 to TRBJ2-1; 7 nucleotides line up with TRBD1. V shed 7 bases and J 0 bases; nucleotides not matched to a gene: 6. The CDR3 length is 14 residues. Germline CDR1 and CDR2: SQVTM and ANQGSEA. The CDR3 nucleotides read TGCAGCGAGAGACAGGGCTCCTCCTACAATGAGCAGTTCTTC. Amino acids: CSERQGSSYNEQFF.

The chain combines TRBV25-1 with TRBJ2-7; 7 nucleotides align to TRBD2. The CDR3 covers 13 residues. Trimming took 8 bases from V and 3 from J; bases not matched to a gene: 7. Per germline, CDR1 MGHDK and CDR2 SYGVNS. CDR3: CASLPAGNYEQYF. The CDR3 region has the DNA TGTGCCAGCCTTCCAGCGGGGAACTACGAGCAGTACTTC.

V usage is TRBV6-2 or TRBV6-3 and J usage is TRBJ2-1, with D possibly being TRBD1 (5 bases). The CDR3 is made up of 14 amino acids. The V and J ends lost 3 bases and 9 bases respectively, with 15 bases between them. The germline gives CDR1 MNHEY, CDR2 SVGEGT. The CDR3 coding sequence is TGTGCCAGCAGTTATGGGATCAGGGCATTTGAGCAGTTCTTC. It is translated as CASSYGIRAFEQFF.

The chain employs TRBV19 and TRBJ1-1; D possibly corresponds to TRBD1 (5 bases). V lost 0 bases and J lost 6, with 14 bases in between. The CDR3 length is 15 residues. The germline gives CDR1 LNHDA, CDR2 SQIVND (reference sequence). The CDR3 coding sequence is TGTGCCAGTAGTATAGATCCGGTCAGGGTGGCTGAAGCTTTCTTT. Amino acid sequence: CASSIDPVRVAEAFF. The full variable domain, completed using reference TRBV19 and TRBJ1-1, is DGGITQSPKYLFRKEGQNVTLSCEQNLNHDAMYWYRQDPGQGLRLIYYSQIVNDFQKGDIAEGYSVSREKKESFPLTVTSAQKNPTAFYLCASSIDPVRVAEAFFGQGTRLTVV.

The CDR3 reads CASSLAPRTPLHEQYF. CDR3 coding DNA: TGTGCCAGCAGCCTGGCCCCGAGGACTCCCCTCCACGAGCAGTACTTC. This chain links TRBV4-2 with TRBJ2-7; weak D call: TRBD2 (5 bases). Trimming pared 4 bases from V and 5 bases from J, leaving 21 bases between. This CDR3 is 16 amino acids long. Germline loops: CDR1 LGHNA, CDR2 YNFKEQ.

This chain connects TRBV3-1 (or the pseudogene TRBV3-2) to TRBJ1-2; D ambiguous. The germline V gene encodes CDR1 LGHDT and CDR2 YNNKEL (reference sequence). The V gene lost 4 bases and the J gene lost 0 bases, with 9 bases spanning the gap. The length of the CDR3 is 14 residues. The CDR3 here is CASSPEAANYGYTF. The CDR3 nucleotides read TGTGCCAGCAGCCCCGAGGCCGCTAACTATGGCTACACCTTC.

The genes are TRBV5-5 and TRBJ2-7; D remains unclear. The CDR3 has 14 residues. Germline lookup yields CDR1 SGHKS and CDR2 YYEKEE (reference sequence). V was pared by 6 bases and J by 0 bases, with 13 bases between. DNA of the CDR3: TGTGCCAGCACCTCGCCCCGGAGCTCCTACGAGCAGTACTTC. It codes for CASTSPRSSYEQYF.